Shown below are 20 T cell receptor beta chains from a single sample sequenced in a study of T cells in Graves' hyperthyroidism and ophthalmopathy. From RNA transcripts, TCR beta CDR3 regions were amplified. The HTBI primer set served for first-round RT-PCR of the TCR CDR3. TCRdb recomputed calls from the multiplex PCR reads with MiXCR, one row per CDR3 protein. The sample lists approximately 610,000 distinct CDR3 sequences; over 15% were seen once. The source material was blood. The origin of the receptors is a woman in her late teens or twenties with Graves' hyperthyroidism.

Only a few counts were recorded for this clonotype. This rearrangement joins TRBV6-5 to TRBJ2-1, with 8 positions matching TRBD2. This CDR3 has 16 amino acids. The germline gives CDR1 MNHEY, CDR2 SVGAGI. V was pared by 0 bases and J by 2 bases, with 3 bases of the junction left unmatched. The CDR3 DNA follows: TGTGCCAGCAGTTACTCTGCGGGGGGCACCTACAATGAGCAGTTCTTC. Residues: CASSYSAGGTYNEQFF.

This clonotype was detected a few times. The chain is built from TRBV25-1 and TRBJ1-2; no definite D call. From germline, CDR1 is MGHDK and CDR2 SYGVNS. V was shortened by 0 bases and J by 4 bases, with 9 bases between the two germline ends. The CDR3 is 14 residues long. The CDR3 region is CASSEYGVGYGYTF. Here the CDR3 DNA reads TGTGCCAGCAGTGAATATGGGGTCGGCTATGGCTACACCTTC.

This clonotype was observed many times. The gene calls are TRBV20-1 and TRBJ2-1, with 9 bases that match TRBD2. After removal of 0 bases from V and 5 bases from J, the junction contained 8 bases not matched to a gene. Germline values: CDR1 DFQATT, CDR2 SNEGSKA (reference sequence). The CDR3 totals 16 residues. In nucleotides, the CDR3 is TGCAGTGCTAGAGATGCAGCGGGGGGATGGGACAATGAGCAGTTCTTC. Translating gives CSARDAAGGWDNEQFF.

This chain links TRBV29-1 with TRBJ2-7, with 10 bases aligning to TRBD1. The ends lost 2 bases at V and 3 bases at J; junction bases unmatched: 13. The germline gives CDR1 SQVTM, CDR2 ANQGSEA. This CDR3 has 17 residues. The CDR3 loop is CSVEFSDRGTGIYEQYF. CDR3 coding DNA: TGCAGCGTTGAATTTTCGGACAGGGGGACGGGCATCTACGAGCAGTACTTC.

To note about this clonotype: Germline is not matched at one junction end, which may reflect a read error. The chain carries TRBV10-3 and TRBJ2-5; TRBD2 aligns across 11 bases. Germline CDR1 is ENHRY and CDR2 is SYGVKD. The CDR3 is made up of 15 amino acids. CDR3 nucleotide sequence: TGTGCCATCAGTGCTAGCGGGGGGAACCAAGAGCCCCAGTACTTC. Encoded protein: CAISASGGNQEPQYF.

In its sample, this clonotype was seen a few times. J is TRBJ2-6 and V is TRBV5-1; unclear D gene. With 2 bases removed from V and 0 bases from J, the gap between germline ends came to 3 bases. The CDR3 is 14 amino acids. Germline assignment: CDR1 SGHRS and CDR2 YFSETQ. The CDR3 DNA reads as TGCGCCAGCAGCTTCCCCTCTGGGGCCAACGTCCTGACTTTC. Translating it yields CASSFPSGANVLTF.

There are many counts of this clonotype. The rearrangement joins TRBV5-1 to TRBJ1-1, with unresolved D. V lost 0 bases to trimming and J lost 1 base, with 7 bases between them. The CDR3 contains 14 residues. Germline V CDR1 and CDR2: SGHRS, YFSETQ. Here the CDR3 DNA reads TGCGCCAGCAGCTTGGTGACACCGAACACTGAAGCTTTCTTT. It translates to CASSLVTPNTEAFF.

This clonotype was observed many times. V and J are TRBV20-1 and TRBJ1-5, with D unresolved. The length of the CDR3 is 16 residues. Trimming shortened V by 3 bases and J by 4 bases, and 19 bases separated the two germline ends. Germline V lookup: CDR1 DFQATT, CDR2 SNEGSKA (reference sequence). The DNA of the CDR3 is TGCAGTGCTAGTTTCCGGGTCTTAGGGAGAAATCAGCCCCAGCATTTT. Translating it yields CSASFRVLGRNQPQHF.

This clonotype came up many times. The chain has TRBV2 and TRBJ1-1, with a weak D call TRBD1 (5 bases). The ends were cut back, 6 bases at V and 7 bases at J, with 12 bases in the middle. Germline assignment: CDR1 SNHLY and CDR2 FYNNEI. The CDR3 covers 12 residues. CDR3 region: CASRTGGVEAFF. The CDR3 nucleotides read TGTGCCAGCAGGACCGGGGGGGTTGAAGCTTTCTTT. Combining the CDR3 with reference TRBV2 and TRBJ1-1 gives the whole variable domain EPEVTQTPSHQVTQMGQEVILRCVPISNHLYFYWYRQILGQKVEFLVSFYNNEISEKSEIFDDQFSVERPDGSNFTLKIRSTKLEDSAMYFCASRTGGVEAFFGQGTRLTVV.

This clonotype showed up many times. The chain has TRBV11-2 and TRBJ2-7; D is possibly TRBD1 (6 bases). Germline V CDR1 and CDR2: SGHAT, FQNNGV. The V gene lost 1 base and the J gene lost 2 bases, with 12 bases spanning the gap. This CDR3 spans 15 amino acids. CDR3 loop: CASSLVTGLTYEQYF. In DNA form, the CDR3 reads TGTGCCAGCAGCTTAGTGACAGGACTCACCTACGAGCAGTACTTC.

The chain uses TRBV4-1 and TRBJ2-7; D unclear. The CDR3 loop spans 12 amino acids. CDR1 and CDR2 (germline): MGHRA, YSYEKL. V was shortened by 0 bases and J by 3 bases, with 3 bases between the two germline ends. The CDR3 DNA follows: TGCGCCAGCAGCCAAGAGAGCTACGAGCAGTACTTC. Translated: CASSQESYEQYF.

This clonotype was counted between two and nine times. The rearrangement uses TRBV7-2 and TRBJ1-3, with unresolved D. The germline gives CDR1 SGHTA, CDR2 FQGNSA. Trimming shortened V by 2 bases and J by 0 bases, and 5 bases separated the two germline ends. The CDR3 has 14 residues. The CDR3 is CASSLRASGNTIYF. The CDR3 bases are TGTGCCAGCAGCTTAAGAGCCTCTGGAAACACCATATATTTT. The full variable domain, in which reference TRBV7-2 and TRBJ1-3 provide the parts outside the CDR3, is GAGVSQSPSNKVTEKGKDVELRCDPISGHTALYWYRQSLGQGLEFLIYFQGNSAPDKSGLPSDRFSAERTGGSVSTLTIQRTQQEDSAVYLCASSLRASGNTIYFGEGSWLTVV.

This clonotype was observed a handful of times. The chain combines TRBV19 with TRBJ1-5, with D uncertain. The length of the CDR3 is 14 residues. Trimming removed 7 bases from V and 4 bases from J, with 14 bases in between. Germline V gene data show CDR1 as LNHDA and CDR2 as SQIVND (reference sequence). CDR3 DNA: TGTGCCAGTACCTCGGACTGGGGAAATCAGCCCCAGCATTTT. Amino acid sequence: CASTSDWGNQPQHF. Using reference TRBV19 and TRBJ1-5 for the parts outside the CDR3, the full variable domain is DGGITQSPKYLFRKEGQNVTLSCEQNLNHDAMYWYRQDPGQGLRLIYYSQIVNDFQKGDIAEGYSVSREKKESFPLTVTSAQKNPTAFYLCASTSDWGNQPQHFGDGTRLSIL.

On this clonotype itself: A single base separates this from a much larger clone, so it may be a read error. CDR3 DNA sequence: TGCGCCATCAGCCCGGGACAAAATAATTCACCCCTCCACTTT. It yields the protein CAISPGQNNSPLHF. This chain connects TRBV5-1 to TRBJ1-6; tentative D call: TRBD1 (6 bases). The length of the CDR3 is 14 residues. The V gene's germline CDR1 is SGHRS and CDR2 YFSETQ.

The table lists this clonotype with a few counts. V is TRBV4-1 and J is TRBJ2-3; weak D call: TRBD2 (5 bases). Trimming shortened V by 1 base and J by 2 bases, and 7 bases separated the two germline ends. The CDR3 is 14 amino acids. CDR1 and CDR2 (germline): MGHRA, YSYEKL. The DNA for the CDR3 is TGCGCCAGCAGCCAAGGGAGGACCACAGATACGCAGTATTTT. This gives the protein CASSQGRTTDTQYF.

The gene calls are TRBV27 and TRBJ2-1; no firm D call. The CDR3 runs 13 residues. V shed 10 bases and J shed 6 bases, with 16 bases lying between them. Germline V lookup: CDR1 MNHEY, CDR2 SMNVEV (reference sequence). The DNA of the CDR3 is TGTGCCATCGCCAGTGGGGTCCTCAATGAGCAGTTCTTC. Encoded protein: CAIASGVLNEQFF.

This clonotype appeared a few times. CDR3 amino acids: CSARAGQGEPSPLHF. The CDR3 coding sequence is TGCAGTGCTAGAGCTGGACAGGGAGAACCTTCACCCCTCCACTTT. This rearrangement joins TRBV20-1 to TRBJ1-6, with 8 nucleotides matching TRBD1. The CDR3 consists of 15 residues. Germline-derived CDR1 and CDR2 are DFQATT and SNEGSKA (reference sequence). Losses at the gene ends were 1 base for V and 9 bases for J; bases not matched to a gene: 8.

About this clonotype: This could be a read error, since a much larger clone is one nucleotide away. The chain joins TRBV6-2 or TRBV6-3 to TRBJ2-1, with D perhaps matching TRBD2 (5 bases). CDR3 length: 15 amino acids. Per germline, CDR1 MNHEY and CDR2 SVGEGT. The CDR3 nucleotides read TGTGCCAACAGTTACTCACCGACTAACCGGGATGAGCAGTTCTTC. Translation gives CANSYSPTNRDEQFF.

At least ten counts were recorded for this clonotype. The chain links TRBV7-6 to TRBJ1-1; D not resolved. CDR1 is SGHVS and CDR2 is FNYEAQ in the germline V gene. Trimming took off 5 bases at V and 4 bases at J, with 11 bases between the two ends. CDR3 length: 13 amino acids. The CDR3 DNA sequence: TGTGCCAGCAGCCCGGGGTTCAGCACTGAAGCTTTCTTT. Translation gives CASSPGFSTEAFF. Full variable domain (missing parts from reference TRBV7-6 and TRBJ1-1): GAGVSQSPRYKVTKRGQDVALRCDPISGHVSLYWYRQALGQGPEFLTYFNYEAQQDKSGLPNDRFSAERPEGSISTLTIQRTEQRDSAMYRCASSPGFSTEAFFGQGTRLTVV.

At least ten counts were recorded for this clonotype. The chain couples TRBV28 to TRBJ2-3, with TRBD1 matching over 9 bases. Germline values: CDR1 MDHEN, CDR2 SYDVKM. CDR3 length: 14 amino acids. After removal of 6 bases from V and 2 bases from J, the junction contained 3 bases not matched to a gene. The CDR3 is CASRGQGPTDTQYF. The CDR3 bases are TGTGCCAGCAGAGGACAGGGGCCCACAGATACGCAGTATTTT.